Following are 23 T cell receptor beta chains from one sample sequenced in a study of blood T cell repertoires in COVID-19. The data were produced by immunoSEQ multiplex PCR, yet TCRdb's version contains in-frame clones alone and is incomplete. The top ten hold about 10% of the sample, which has roughly 82,000 clones, around 80% seen once. Sequenced sample: peripheral blood. These receptors came from a man in his fifties or sixties with acute or convalescent COVID-19.

The genes are TRBV28 and TRBJ2-7; 11 bases are shared with TRBD2. The trim removed 5 bases at V and 2 bases at J, leaving 5 bases unmatched. CDR1 is MDHEN and CDR2 is SYDVKM in the germline V gene. The CDR3 covers 15 residues. The CDR3 loop reads CASSNSGRAPYEQYF. The CDR3 coding sequence is TGTGCCAGCAGTAATAGCGGGAGGGCCCCCTACGAGCAGTACTTC.

The V and J genes are TRBV7-9 and TRBJ2-7; 9 nucleotides align to TRBD1. The CDR3 contains 18 residues. V shed 3 bases and J 5 bases; nucleotides not matched to a gene: 17. Per germline, CDR1 SEHNR and CDR2 FQNEAQ (reference sequence). The CDR3 loop reads CASSLGQGQGNGWNEQYF. The CDR3 DNA reads TGTGCCAGCAGCTTGGGACAGGGCCAGGGAAACGGCTGGAACGAGCAGTACTTC.

This clone was seen more than once but under ten times. The chain combines TRBV6-2 or TRBV6-3 with TRBJ2-1; D perhaps matches TRBD1 (5 bases). The CDR3 contains 14 residues. Trimming removed 6 bases at V and 3 bases at J, with 12 bases between. CDR1 MNHEY and CDR2 SVGEGT come from the germline V gene. CDR3 nucleotide sequence: TGTGCCAGCAGCCTAGGACACTTCTACAATGAGCAGTTCTTC. Its protein product is CASSLGHFYNEQFF.

The gene calls are TRBV19 and TRBJ1-4; the match to TRBD1 covers 8 bases. Germline CDR1 LNHDA, CDR2 SQIVND (reference sequence). The CDR3 runs 15 residues. The trim removed 5 bases at V and 4 bases at J, leaving 6 bases unmatched. Here the CDR3 DNA reads TGTGCCAGTAGTCGTGGACAGGGACTTAATGAAAAACTGTTTTTT. It codes for CASSRGQGLNEKLFF.

This chain uses TRBV5-1 with TRBJ1-2, with no clear D. Trimming took off 0 bases at V and 7 bases at J, with 16 bases between the two ends. Germline CDR1 reads SGHRS; CDR2 reads YFSETQ. This CDR3 is built from 15 residues. CDR3 loop: CASSLVGGSNRGYTF. The CDR3 DNA sequence: TGCGCCAGCAGCTTGGTTGGAGGGAGTAACCGTGGCTACACCTTC.

This clone came up once. This rearrangement joins TRBV27 to TRBJ1-2, with unresolved D. CDR1 and CDR2 from the germline V gene are MNHEY and SMNVEV (reference sequence). CDR3 length: 13 amino acids. Trimming removed 3 bases at V and 4 bases at J, with 9 bases between. Here the CDR3 DNA reads TGTGCCAGCAGTTTGGGCAAAATCTATGGCTACACCTTC. Protein product: CASSLGKIYGYTF.

V gene TRBV6-5 combines with J gene TRBJ1-6; 9 nucleotides line up with TRBD1. This CDR3 contains 15 residues. Unmatched junction bases numbered 5, after V lost 6 bases and J lost 5 bases. The V gene's germline CDR1 is MNHEY and CDR2 SVGAGI. The CDR3 loop reads CASRTRDRDNSPLHF. CDR3 coding DNA: TGTGCCAGCAGAACACGGGACAGGGATAATTCACCCCTCCACTTT.

This clone has only one observation. The chain employs TRBV27 and TRBJ1-1; 9 bases are a match to TRBD1. V shed 3 bases, J shed 8 bases, and the junction held 13 bases outside the gene matches. The CDR3 totals 16 residues. Per germline, CDR1 MNHEY and CDR2 SMNVEV (reference sequence). CDR3 residues: CASSFRTGTGWREAFF. CDR3 bases: TGTGCCAGCAGTTTTCGTACCGGGACAGGGTGGAGGGAAGCTTTCTTT.

V usage is TRBV11-3 and J usage is TRBJ1-1; D is ambiguous. This CDR3 comprises 13 residues. Trimming removed 5 bases from V and 6 bases from J, with 13 bases in between. The germline gives CDR1 SGHNT, CDR2 YENEEA. This CDR3 is CASSLAWASEAFF. DNA for the CDR3: TGTGCCAGCAGCCTGGCGTGGGCATCTGAAGCTTTCTTT.

V and J are TRBV29-1 and TRBJ1-1; the match to TRBD1 covers 11 bases. This CDR3 is built from 14 residues. After removal of 7 bases from V and 0 bases from J, the junction contained 4 bases not matched to a gene. Per germline, CDR1 SQVTM and CDR2 ANQGSEA. The CDR3 sequence: CSGGQGAMNTEAFF. CDR3 bases: TGCAGCGGAGGACAGGGGGCTATGAACACTGAAGCTTTCTTT. The entire variable domain, with the rest obtained from reference TRBV29-1 and TRBJ1-1, is as follows: SAVISQKPSRDICQRGTSLTIQCQVDSQVTMMFWYRQQPGQSLTLIATANQGSEATYESGFVIDKFPISRPNLTFSTLTVSNMSPEDSSIYLCSGGQGAMNTEAFFGQGTRLTVV.

V is TRBV7-9 and J is TRBJ2-5; perhaps TRBD2 as D (7 bases). The CDR3 consists of 15 residues. CDR1 is SEHNR and CDR2 is FQNEAQ in the germline V gene (reference sequence). Trimming took off 5 bases at V and 2 bases at J, with 15 bases between the two ends. In nucleotides, the CDR3 is TGTGCCAGCAGCCAAAGGGGGGGACATCAAGAGACCCAGTACTTC. Protein sequence: CASSQRGGHQETQYF.

J is TRBJ1-6 and V is TRBV2; 11 nucleotides match TRBD1. The CDR3 is 15 residues long. With V trimmed by 8 bases and J by 7 bases, 7 bases remained unmatched. The germline V gene encodes CDR1 SNHLY and CDR2 FYNNEI. The CDR3 is CASGRDRGMNSPLHF. CDR3 DNA: TGTGCCAGCGGCCGGGACAGGGGGATGAATTCACCCCTCCACTTT.

The rearrangement uses TRBV7-8 and TRBJ1-1, with a tentative D call TRBD1 (6 bases). CDR3 length: 14 amino acids. Germline V gene sequence: CDR1 SGHVS, CDR2 FQNEAQ. Trimming took off 4 bases at V and 4 bases at J, with 13 bases between the two ends. The CDR3 DNA follows: TGTGCCAGCAGCTCCCAGGACAGTCGCACTGAAGCTTTCTTT. This encodes CASSSQDSRTEAFF.

This clone has just a few counts. The J gene is TRBJ2-3, the V gene TRBV14; D possibly corresponds to TRBD1 (6 bases). The CDR3 contains 15 residues. CDR1 and CDR2 (germline): SGHDN, FVKESK. Trimming left V 4 bases short and J 2 bases short, with 13 bases between. The CDR3: CASSLRTVSTDTQYF. As DNA, the CDR3 is TGTGCCAGCAGCCTCCGGACAGTATCCACAGATACGCAGTATTTT.

This chain joins TRBV18 and TRBJ2-1, with D tentatively TRBD2 (6 bases). Germline V gene sequence: CDR1 KGHSH, CDR2 LQKENI. The CDR3 length is 14 residues. The germline V and J ends were trimmed by 1 base and 9 bases, with 13 bases remaining between them. The CDR3 region is CASSPQRVGSEQFF. CDR3 coding DNA: TGTGCCAGCTCACCACAGCGGGTTGGCAGTGAGCAGTTCTTC. Combining the CDR3 with reference TRBV18 and TRBJ2-1 gives the whole variable domain NAGVMQNPRHLVRRRGQEARLRCSPMKGHSHVYWYRQLPEEGLKFMVYLQKENIIDESGMPKERFSAEFPKEGPSILRIQQVVRGDSAAYFCASSPQRVGSEQFFGPGTRLTVL.

This chain links TRBV7-3 with TRBJ2-7; 10 bases line up with TRBD1. CDR1 and CDR2 (germline): SGHTA, FQGTGA. Losses at the gene ends were 5 bases for V and 0 bases for J; bases not matched to a gene: 4. The CDR3 has 15 residues. DNA of the CDR3: TGTGCCAGCAGCCGCGGGACAGGGGCCTCCTACGAGCAGTACTTC. It translates to CASSRGTGASYEQYF.

The CDR3 region has the DNA TGTGCCAGCAGCATAAGTCAAAGCCAGACCCAGTACTTC. This gives the protein CASSISQSQTQYF. The chain is built from TRBV11-2 and TRBJ2-5; D is unclear. Germline CDR1 SGHAT, CDR2 FQNNGV. The CDR3 length is 13 residues. The ends were cut back, 5 bases at V and 6 bases at J, with 13 bases in the middle.

This clone was recorded a few times. This chain connects TRBV6-5 to TRBJ2-1, with 8 bases matching TRBD2. The CDR3 covers 14 residues. V was clipped by 8 bases and J by 7 bases; unmatched bases: 10. Looked up from germline, CDR1 is MNHEY and CDR2 is SVGAGI. The CDR3 DNA reads as TGTGCCAGCGGGAGCGGGGGCCTAGGGAATGAGCAGTTCTTC. Its translation is CASGSGGLGNEQFF.

The rearrangement uses TRBV3-1 (or the pseudogene TRBV3-2) and TRBJ2-7; D possibly corresponds to TRBD2 (6 bases). This CDR3 has 15 residues. Per the germline V gene, CDR1 is LGHDT and CDR2 is YNNKEL (reference sequence). Trimming stripped 4 bases from V and 6 bases from J, with 19 bases between. The CDR3 loop reads CASSPPGVPGGEQYF. DNA for the CDR3: TGTGCCAGCAGCCCACCGGGAGTACCAGGAGGCGAGCAGTACTTC.

This clone was detected only once. The chain employs TRBV28 and TRBJ2-3, with TRBD2 matching over 10 bases. The junction had 5 bases not matched to a gene; V was cut back by 6 bases and J by 2 bases. The germline V gene encodes CDR1 MDHEN and CDR2 SYDVKM. This CDR3 contains 15 residues. This CDR3 is CASRGLAVFTDTQYF. For the CDR3, the DNA is TGTGCCAGCAGAGGACTAGCGGTGTTCACAGATACGCAGTATTTT.

The rearrangement joins TRBV3-1 (or the pseudogene TRBV3-2) to TRBJ1-2, with TRBD1 identical over 7 bases. Germline assignment: CDR1 LGHDT and CDR2 YNNKEL (reference sequence). The CDR3 loop spans 15 amino acids. The junction had 9 bases not matched to a gene; V was cut back by 4 bases and J by 4 bases. As DNA, the CDR3 is TGTGCCAGCAGCCCATCGGCAGGGGGAATCTATGGCTACACCTTC. This translates into CASSPSAGGIYGYTF.

The chain combines TRBV6-2 or TRBV6-3 with TRBJ1-6, with D perhaps matching TRBD1 (5 bases). The germline V gene encodes CDR1 MNHEY and CDR2 SVGEGT. The CDR3 length is 14 residues. The V end lost 6 bases, the J end lost 3 bases, and 9 bases lay between the germline ends. CDR3 amino acids: CASSPQVYNSPLHF. In DNA form, the CDR3 reads TGTGCCAGCAGCCCACAGGTCTATAATTCACCCCTCCACTTT.

The chain couples TRBV6-6 to TRBJ1-1, with TRBD1 matching over 8 bases. The germline V gene encodes CDR1 MNHNY and CDR2 SVGAGI (reference sequence). V shed 5 bases, J shed 7 bases, and the junction held 9 bases outside the gene matches. The CDR3 is 14 residues long. The CDR3 DNA follows: TGTGCCAGCAGTCCGAACCCAGGGGGCCTTGAAGCTTTCTTT. Protein sequence: CASSPNPGGLEAFF.